This T cell receptor (beta chain) originates from a study of cytomegalovirus exposure and HLA in healthy donors. The CDR3 has 13 amino acids. After removal of 2 bases from V and 12 bases from J, the junction contained 7 bases not matched to a gene. The germline gives CDR1 MNHEY, CDR2 SMNVEV (reference sequence). The PCR contained 60 Vbeta and 13 Jbeta primers. Sequencing was performed with immunoSEQ multiplex PCR; in TCRdb, only in-frame clones are kept and a portion is missing. The data contain about 130,000 clones, 66% of them seen just once; the ten biggest clones take up approximately 1.7%. The chain couples TRBV27 to TRBJ2-1; 7 nucleotides match TRBD1. This receptor was identified in a human donor in good health. Input material: PBMCs. The CDR3 coding sequence is TGTGCCAGCAGTTTAGAGGGGGCGGACGGGCAGTTCTTC. Translated, it gives CASSLEGADGQFF.